A single sample gave rise to the 10 T cell receptor beta chains below, sequenced in a study of blood T cell repertoires in COVID-19. Only in-frame clones appear in the TCRdb table, and some are missing; sequencing was by immunoSEQ multiplex PCR. The sample yields roughly 290,000 clones, more than 70% seen once. The sample taken for sequencing was peripheral blood. These receptors came from a woman aged 45-65 years who had recovered from COVID-19.

The chain has TRBV15 and TRBJ2-7, with 16 bases aligning to TRBD2. The germline V gene has CDR1 LNHNV and CDR2 YYDKDF (reference sequence). This CDR3 comprises 19 residues. V lost 1 base, J lost 0 bases, and 6 bases stayed unmatched. The CDR3 bases are TGTGCCACCAGCAGAGGCGTGGGACTAGCGGGAGGGTTCTCCTACGAGCAGTACTTC. Translating gives CATSRGVGLAGGFSYEQYF.

V usage is TRBV18 and J usage is TRBJ2-3, with 7 positions matching TRBD1. V shed 1 base and J 1 base; nucleotides not matched to a gene: 14. This CDR3 is 19 amino acids long. Germline assignment: CDR1 KGHSH and CDR2 LQKENI. The DNA for the CDR3 is TGTGCCAGCTCACCACGACAGGGCCGTCGCCCCATACGCACAGATACGCAGTATTTT. Encoded protein: CASSPRQGRRPIRTDTQYF. Combining the CDR3 with reference TRBV18 and TRBJ2-3 gives the whole variable domain NAGVMQNPRHLVRRRGQEARLRCSPMKGHSHVYWYRQLPEEGLKFMVYLQKENIIDESGMPKERFSAEFPKEGPSILRIQQVVRGDSAAYFCASSPRQGRRPIRTDTQYFGPGTRLTVL.

V usage is TRBV7-8 and J usage is TRBJ2-1; 8 bases agree with TRBD1. The germline CDR1 and CDR2 sequences are SGHVS and FQNEAQ. Trimming at V came to 4 bases and at J to 2 bases, leaving 7 bases not matched to a gene. This CDR3 has 16 residues. The CDR3 spells CASSSRGQGTYNEQFF. The CDR3, as DNA: TGTGCCAGCAGCTCAAGAGGACAGGGAACCTACAATGAGCAGTTCTTC.

The chain combines TRBV28 with TRBJ2-1; weak D call: TRBD2 (5 bases). CDR3 length: 12 amino acids. V was shortened by 7 bases and J by 3 bases, with 7 bases between the two germline ends. Germline CDR1 reads MDHEN; CDR2 reads SYDVKM. The CDR3: CASIGNYNEQFF. The CDR3 region has the DNA TGTGCCAGCATCGGGAACTACAATGAGCAGTTCTTC.

This chain uses TRBV15 with TRBJ2-7; D is undetermined. V dropped 5 bases and J dropped 3 bases, with 14 bases sitting between them. The CDR3 runs to 14 residues. Germline V gene sequence: CDR1 LNHNV, CDR2 YYDKDF (reference sequence). The CDR3 loop is CATSPTTGYYEQYF. The CDR3 DNA is TGTGCCACCAGCCCGACGACTGGCTACTACGAGCAGTACTTC.

By proportion, this clone is medium-sized. V gene TRBV5-1 combines with J gene TRBJ2-3; 10 nucleotides agree with TRBD1. Looked up from germline, CDR1 is SGHRS and CDR2 is YFSETQ. The junction had 5 bases not matched to a gene; V was cut back by 0 bases and J by 4 bases. The CDR3 consists of 16 residues. CDR3: CASSLAGTGVPDTQYF. The CDR3 coding sequence is TGCGCCAGCAGCTTGGCCGGGACAGGGGTGCCAGATACGCAGTATTTT.

The V call is TRBV14, the J call TRBJ1-2; weak D call: TRBD1 (5 bases). CDR3 length: 14 amino acids. V lost 4 bases to trimming and J lost 8 bases, with 17 bases between them. The germline CDR1 and CDR2 sequences are SGHDN and FVKESK. DNA for the CDR3: TGTGCCAGCAGCCCATTGACGGGGGGTGAAGGCTACACCTTC. This sequence encodes CASSPLTGGEGYTF.

The CDR3 DNA reads TGTGCCAGCAGCTTAGGCGGGGACCAAGAGACCCAGTACTTC. This gives the protein CASSLGGDQETQYF. This sequence joins TRBV11-1 and TRBJ2-5; TRBD2 is a possible D gene (6 bases). V was trimmed by 1 base and J by 0 bases, leaving 6 bases between them. Germline lookup yields CDR1 SGHAT and CDR2 FQDESV (reference sequence). This CDR3 contains 14 residues.

The V call is TRBV7-9, the J call TRBJ2-7; 12 nucleotides match TRBD2. Germline-derived CDR1 and CDR2 are SEHNR and FQNEAQ (reference sequence). The CDR3 length is 14 residues. Losses at the gene ends were 5 bases for V and 5 bases for J; bases not matched to a gene: 4. The CDR3 reads CASSTSGRPHEQYF. Here the CDR3 DNA reads TGTGCCAGCAGCACTAGCGGGAGGCCCCACGAGCAGTACTTC.

The rearrangement links TRBV5-1 to TRBJ2-5, with 15 bases that match TRBD2. The germline V gene has CDR1 SGHRS and CDR2 YFSETQ. V lost 4 bases to trimming and J lost 1 base; unmatched junction nucleotides: 8. The CDR3 sequence is 18 residues long. The CDR3 protein is CASSPGTSGGLIQETQYF. CDR3 nucleotides: TGCGCCAGCAGCCCAGGGACTAGCGGGGGGCTCATCCAAGAGACCCAGTACTTC.